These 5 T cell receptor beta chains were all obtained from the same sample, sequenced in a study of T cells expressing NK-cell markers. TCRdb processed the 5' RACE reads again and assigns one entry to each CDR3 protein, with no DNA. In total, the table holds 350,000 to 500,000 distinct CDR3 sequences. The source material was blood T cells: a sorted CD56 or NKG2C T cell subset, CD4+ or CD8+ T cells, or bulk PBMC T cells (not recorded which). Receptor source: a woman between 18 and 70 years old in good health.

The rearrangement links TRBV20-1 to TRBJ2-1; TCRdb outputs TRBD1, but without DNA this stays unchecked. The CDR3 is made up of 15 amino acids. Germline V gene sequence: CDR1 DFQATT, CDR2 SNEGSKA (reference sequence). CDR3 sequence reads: CSARVLAGGTNEQFF.

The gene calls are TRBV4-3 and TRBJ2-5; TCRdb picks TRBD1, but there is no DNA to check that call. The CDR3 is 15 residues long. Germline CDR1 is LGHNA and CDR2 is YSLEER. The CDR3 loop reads CASSQVLGAGETQYF.

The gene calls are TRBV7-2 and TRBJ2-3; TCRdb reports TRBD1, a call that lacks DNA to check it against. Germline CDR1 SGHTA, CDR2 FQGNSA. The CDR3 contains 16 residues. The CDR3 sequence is CASRQAWGGSTDTQYF.

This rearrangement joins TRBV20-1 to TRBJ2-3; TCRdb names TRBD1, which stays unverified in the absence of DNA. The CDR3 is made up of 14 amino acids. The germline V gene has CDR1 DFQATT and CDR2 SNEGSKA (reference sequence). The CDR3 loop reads CSARVVARGDTQYF.

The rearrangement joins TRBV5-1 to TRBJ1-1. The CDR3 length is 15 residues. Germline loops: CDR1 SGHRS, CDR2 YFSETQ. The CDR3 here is CASSGLPTVGTEAFF.